The next 4 T cell receptor beta chains were all read from a single sample in a study of identifying expanded T cells in peripheral blood. Clones were read by immunoSEQ multiplex PCR, and TCRdb kept only the in-frame ones, dropping some. The sample gives around 91,000 clones, approximately 88% of which show up once; 4% is in the top ten. The specimen sequenced was blood. Source of these receptors: a person aged 18 to 69 in good health.

This chain connects TRBV28 to TRBJ2-2; 10 nucleotides match TRBD1. Germline CDR1 is MDHEN and CDR2 is SYDVKM. V gave up 11 bases and J gave up 7 bases; unmatched junction bases: 13. This CDR3 has 15 amino acids. The CDR3 loop reads CAHASGQGVVGELFF. The CDR3 nucleotides read TGTGCCCACGCAAGCGGACAGGGGGTAGTCGGGGAGCTGTTTTTT.

V usage is TRBV5-1 and J usage is TRBJ2-7; TRBD2 matches at 7 bases. Trimming cost V 3 bases and J 3 bases; bases outside gene matches: 6. This CDR3 has 14 residues. The germline CDR1 and CDR2 sequences are SGHRS and YFSETQ. In nucleotides, the CDR3 is TGCGCCAGCAGCTCGTTACGGGGGGACTACGAGCAGTACTTC. This sequence encodes CASSSLRGDYEQYF.

The chain combines TRBV5-8 with TRBJ1-1, with unresolved D. The CDR3 extends over 13 amino acids. Trimming removed 4 bases at V and 1 base at J, with 8 bases between. The V gene's germline CDR1 is SGHTS and CDR2 YDEGEE. This CDR3 reads CASSPGPNTEAFF. The DNA for the CDR3 is TGTGCCAGCAGCCCCGGGCCGAACACTGAAGCTTTCTTT.

The J gene is TRBJ2-7, the V gene TRBV2; 13 nucleotides agree with TRBD2. V was clipped by 6 bases and J by 2 bases; unmatched bases: 13. Germline V lookup: CDR1 SNHLY, CDR2 FYNNEI. The CDR3 totals 18 residues. As DNA, the CDR3 is TGTGCCAGCAGCCCTGGACTAGCGGGAGAGGGGAGGGCCTACGAGCAGTACTTC. Its protein is CASSPGLAGEGRAYEQYF.